Here is one T cell receptor (beta chain) with its context. The record originates from a study of control samples from healthy donors and cancer patients. This CDR3 is built from 15 residues. Germline V gene sequence: CDR1 SGHAT, CDR2 FQNNGV. The V end lost 8 bases, the J end lost 10 bases, and 21 bases lay between the germline ends. The protocol was immunoSEQ multiplex PCR, while the TCRdb copy is restricted to in-frame clones and leaves out a portion. The sample consists of over 100,000 clones, 70% to 90% of them appearing once. The J gene is TRBJ1-6, the V gene TRBV11-2, with D tentatively TRBD1 (5 bases). The sample consisted of blood. The sequence was obtained from a man aged 40-50 years in good health. The chain's CDR3 is CASSPMEGFRSPLHF. Written as DNA, the CDR3 is TGTGCCAGCTCGCCTATGGAGGGGTTTCGATCACCCCTCCACTTT.